Each of the 9 T cell receptor beta chains below was sequenced from the same sample in a study of T cell changes during pregnancy in multiple sclerosis (dated by TCRdb to between 2018 and 2020). Libraries were prepared through the immunoSEQ multiplex PCR assay. TCRdb took this table from immuneACCESS and kept in-frame rearrangements with V and J called. Such tables lack part of the clones; where checked against another copy, unresolved V genes explain under half of the gap, and the rest is unexplained. This sample gives about 71,000 clones in total; approximately 92% of them show up just once. The biggest ten clones account for roughly 1.1% of the sample. The input for sequencing was peripheral blood, taken in the third trimester of pregnancy. Every receptor here comes from a female donor with multiple sclerosis, enrolled in a pregnancy study.

The chain combines TRBV9 with TRBJ2-5; 7 bases are a match to TRBD2. The germline V gene has CDR1 SGDLS and CDR2 YYNGEE. With 4 bases clipped from V and 5 bases from J, the junction kept 11 bases outside the gene matches. CDR3 size: 15 residues. The CDR3 region is CASSPFGGGLETQYF. In DNA form, the CDR3 reads TGTGCCAGCAGCCCCTTTGGGGGAGGGCTGGAGACCCAGTACTTC.

The V gene is TRBV5-1, the J gene TRBJ2-5; tentative D call: TRBD2 (6 bases). The J call may be faulty, since TRBJ2-7 better matches the DNA end. The CDR3 spans 14 residues. The V gene's germline CDR1 is SGHRS and CDR2 YFSETQ. As DNA, the CDR3 is TGCGCCAGCAGCGCGGGACTTAGCTTCTACGAGCAGTACTTC. Amino acid sequence: CASSAGLSFYEQYF.

The chain joins TRBV18 to TRBJ2-5, with 7 positions matching TRBD2. The DNA end is more similar to TRBJ2-7, so the J call may be wrong. Germline lookup yields CDR1 KGHSH and CDR2 LQKENI. CDR3 length equals 16 residues. The CDR3 coding sequence is TGTGCCAGCTCACTAGCGCGAGGCGGGAGTTTTTCCGAGCAGTACTTC. Protein sequence: CASSLARGGSFSEQYF.

This chain connects TRBV2 to TRBJ2-3; 9 nucleotides line up with TRBD1. After removal of 7 bases from V and 0 bases from J, the junction contained 2 bases not matched to a gene. The CDR3 has 14 amino acids. Germline V gene lookup returns CDR1 SNHLY and CDR2 FYNNEI. In DNA, the CDR3 is TGTGCCAGCACTGGACAGGGGAGCACAGATACGCAGTATTTT. Its protein is CASTGQGSTDTQYF. Full variable domain (rest looked up from reference TRBV2 and TRBJ2-3): EPEVTQTPSHQVTQMGQEVILRCVPISNHLYFYWYRQILGQKVEFLVSFYNNEISEKSEIFDDQFSVERPDGSNFTLKIRSTKLEDSAMYFCASTGQGSTDTQYFGPGTRLTVL.

The chain couples TRBV7-2 to TRBJ1-4; 7 bases are a match to TRBD1. Germline V gene data show CDR1 as SGHTA and CDR2 as FQGNSA. J was trimmed by 5 bases and V by 4 bases; bases with no gene match: 10. The CDR3 totals 16 residues. The CDR3 region is CASSSPSTGMNEKLFF. The CDR3 DNA reads TGTGCCAGCAGCTCTCCCTCGACAGGGATGAATGAAAAACTGTTTTTT.

The chain is built from TRBV28 and TRBJ1-1; a possible D gene is TRBD1 (6 bases). Germline V gives CDR1 MDHEN, CDR2 SYDVKM. The CDR3 consists of 15 residues. The V gene lost 2 bases and the J gene lost 6 bases, with 16 bases spanning the gap. CDR3 amino acids: CASSLVQGSSSEAFF. Here the CDR3 DNA reads TGTGCCAGCAGTTTAGTACAGGGCTCCAGTTCTGAAGCTTTCTTT.

The chain couples TRBV10-3 to TRBJ2-1, with TRBD1 as a possible D gene (6 bases). Between the trimmed V and J ends, which lost 5 bases and 4 bases, there was a span of 15 bases. CDR1 and CDR2 (germline): ENHRY, SYGVKD. The CDR3 extends over 15 amino acids. The CDR3 nucleotides read TGTGCCATCAGTCCTGGGGGCGGAGAGTACAATGAGCAGTTCTTC. This codes for CAISPGGGEYNEQFF.

The chain combines TRBV10-2 with TRBJ1-4; TRBD1 matches at 8 bases. CDR3 length: 13 amino acids. Germline CDR1 is WSHSY and CDR2 is SAAADI. V lost 6 bases and J lost 8; bases outside the gene matches: 5. The CDR3 DNA sequence: TGCGCCAGCAGGACAGGGGAACGAGAAAAACTGTTTTTT. It is translated as CASRTGEREKLFF.

V and J are TRBV28 and TRBJ1-3, with D uncertain. Per germline, CDR1 MDHEN and CDR2 SYDVKM. V dropped 6 bases and J dropped 0 bases, with 12 bases sitting between them. The CDR3 is 15 residues long. The CDR3 protein is CASRNLEDSGNTIYF. In nucleotides, the CDR3 is TGTGCCAGCAGGAATTTGGAGGACTCTGGAAACACCATATATTTT.